A selection of T cell receptor beta chains follows, all from one sample in a study of T cell responses to AZD1222 COVID-19 vaccine. The table came from immunoSEQ multiplex PCR; TCRdb's copy has only in-frame clones and leaves some out. The data contain about 130,000 clones, 70% to 90% of them singletons. The specimen comprised peripheral blood, sampled on day 0 of AZD1222 vaccination. The receptors derive from an adult in good health. Each CDR3 is given with its conserved first and last residue. The D gene is left open where the match is weak. For some rows the clone size is stated as once, few or many, or as a class when expanded; others skip it.

NA	TRBV24-1	NA	TRBJ1-2	CATSDGHDGYTF	TGTGCCACCAGTGACGGACATGATGGCTACACCTTC
TRBD2	TRBV10-1	NA	TRBJ2-1	CASSESSGSSYNEQFF	TGCGCCAGCAGTGAGTCTAGCGGGAGCTCCTACAATGAGCAGTTCTTC
NA	TRBV19	NA	TRBJ1-5	CASTATGPGQPQHF	TGTGCCAGTACCGCAACAGGGCCGGGTCAGCCCCAGCATTTT
NA	TRBV28	NA	TRBJ1-6	CASSLFAGSNSPLHF	TGTGCCAGCAGTTTATTTGCGGGTTCCAATTCACCCCTCCACTTT
TRBD1	TRBV3-1/TRBV3-2	NA	TRBJ1-2	CASSQDIRDRGQYGYTF	TGTGCCAGCAGCCAGGACATCCGGGACAGGGGGCAATATGGCTACACCTTC
NA	TRBV19	NA	TRBJ1-3	CASSRISGNTIYF	TGTGCCAGTAGTCGCATCTCTGGAAACACCATATATTTT
TRBD1	TRBV7-6	NA	TRBJ1-4	CASSLGTATNEKLFF	TGTGCCAGCAGCCTTGGGACAGCAACTAATGAAAAACTGTTTTTT
NA	TRBV5-4	few	TRBJ2-3	CAIPGPGGTDTQYF	TGTGCCATCCCGGGACCCGGGGGCACAGATACGCAGTATTTT
NA	TRBV3-1/TRBV3-2	NA	TRBJ2-4	CASSLPGEHVENIQYF	TGTGCCAGCAGCCTCCCCGGCGAGCACGTAGAAAACATTCAGTACTTC
NA	TRBV6-5	NA	TRBJ2-1	CASLGFFLGGNEQFF	TGTGCCAGCCTTGGGTTTTTCCTTGGAGGCAATGAGCAGTTCTTC
NA	TRBV3-1/TRBV3-2	NA	TRBJ1-5	CASSQGGPSNQPQHF	TGTGCCAGCAGCCAAGGGGGACCCAGCAATCAGCCCCAGCATTTT
NA	TRBV3-1/TRBV3-2	NA	TRBJ1-1	CASRGWAGGNTEAFF	TGTGCCAGCCGAGGCTGGGCGGGTGGGAACACTGAAGCTTTCTTT
TRBD1	TRBV5-1	few	TRBJ2-2	CASSPAPQGAFTGELFF	TGCGCCAGCAGCCCAGCCCCACAGGGGGCGTTTACCGGGGAGCTGTTTTTT
NA	TRBV3-1/TRBV3-2	NA	TRBJ1-5	CASSPPGGQPQHF	TGTGCCAGCAGCCCCCCAGGCGGTCAGCCCCAGCATTTT
TRBD2	TRBV7-7	NA	TRBJ2-5	CASSPQSGGLGETQYF	TGTGCTAGCAGCCCCCAGAGCGGGGGCCTTGGAGAGACCCAGTACTTC
NA	TRBV30	NA	TRBJ2-1	CACSRLDDEQFF	TGTGCCTGTTCCCGACTGGACGATGAGCAGTTCTTC
NA	TRBV4-1	NA	TRBJ2-7	CASSQSLVTANEQYF	TGCGCCAGCAGCCAATCGTTGGTAACGGCTAACGAGCAGTACTTC
NA	TRBV5-6	NA	TRBJ1-1	CASSFEGSTEAFF	TGTGCCAGCAGCTTTGAGGGATCCACTGAAGCTTTCTTT
NA	TRBV19	NA	TRBJ2-2	CASSAWERRESNTGELFF	TGTGCCAGTAGTGCATGGGAACGCAGGGAGTCAAACACCGGGGAGCTGTTTTTT
NA	TRBV3-1/TRBV3-2	NA	TRBJ1-1	CASSQGPGNTEAFF	TGTGCCAGCAGCCAGGGACCGGGGAACACTGAAGCTTTCTTT
NA	TRBV12-3/TRBV12-4	NA	TRBJ1-4	CASSFGEAGKLFF	TGTGCCAGCAGTTTTGGCGAGGCCGGAAAACTGTTTTTT
NA	TRBV6-5	NA	TRBJ2-1	CASSRTLTNEQFF	TGTGCCAGCAGTCGGACCCTCACCAATGAGCAGTTCTTC
NA	TRBV6-1	once	TRBJ1-6	CASSFGTRYSPLHF	TGTGCCAGCAGTTTCGGGACCCGATATTCACCCCTCCACTTT
NA	TRBV23-1	NA	TRBJ2-1	CASSHPGCRSSYNEQFF	TGCGCCAGCAGTCACCCGGGATGTAGGAGCTCCTACAATGAGCAGTTCTTC
NA	TRBV28	NA	TRBJ1-2	CASSLGGGYGYTF	TGTGCCAGCAGTTTGGGCGGGGGCTATGGCTACACCTTC
NA	TRBV7-2	NA	TRBJ2-5	CASSRHQETQYF	TGTGCCAGCAGCAGACACCAAGAGACCCAGTACTTC
TRBD1	TRBV6-4	few	TRBJ1-1	CASSAARGRGRGNTEAFF	TGTGCCAGCAGCGCCGCAAGGGGGCGGGGTCGCGGGAACACTGAAGCTTTCTTT
NA	TRBV2	NA	TRBJ1-6	CAGGESSYNSPLHF	TGTGCCGGTGGAGAGAGCTCCTATAATTCACCCCTCCACTTT